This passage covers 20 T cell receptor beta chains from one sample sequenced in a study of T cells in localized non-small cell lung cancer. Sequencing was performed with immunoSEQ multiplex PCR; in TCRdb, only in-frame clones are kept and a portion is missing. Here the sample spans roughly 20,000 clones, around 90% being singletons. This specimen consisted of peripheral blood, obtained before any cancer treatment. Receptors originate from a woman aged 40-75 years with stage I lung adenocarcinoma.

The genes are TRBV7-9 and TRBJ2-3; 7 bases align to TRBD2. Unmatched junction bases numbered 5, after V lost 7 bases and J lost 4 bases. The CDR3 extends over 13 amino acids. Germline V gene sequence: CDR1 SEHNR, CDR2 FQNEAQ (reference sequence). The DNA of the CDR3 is TGTGCCAGCACACAGGCGGGGGCAGATACGCAGTATTTT. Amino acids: CASTQAGADTQYF.

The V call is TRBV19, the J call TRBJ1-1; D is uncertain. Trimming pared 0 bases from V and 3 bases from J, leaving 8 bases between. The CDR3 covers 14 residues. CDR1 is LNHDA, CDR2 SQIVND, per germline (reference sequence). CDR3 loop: CASSIDREYTEAFF. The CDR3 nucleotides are TGTGCCAGTAGTATAGATCGGGAGTACACTGAAGCTTTCTTT.

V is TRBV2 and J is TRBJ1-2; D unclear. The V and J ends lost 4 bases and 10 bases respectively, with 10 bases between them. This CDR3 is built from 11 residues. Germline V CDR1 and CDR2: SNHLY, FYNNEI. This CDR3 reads CASSGELLYTF. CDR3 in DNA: TGTGCCAGCAGTGGGGAACTTCTCTACACCTTC.

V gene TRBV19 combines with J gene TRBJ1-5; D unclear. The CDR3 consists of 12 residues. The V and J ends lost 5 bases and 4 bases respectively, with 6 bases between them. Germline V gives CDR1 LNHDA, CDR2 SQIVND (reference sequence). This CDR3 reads CASSFKNQPQHF. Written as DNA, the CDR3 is TGTGCCAGTAGTTTTAAGAATCAGCCCCAGCATTTT.

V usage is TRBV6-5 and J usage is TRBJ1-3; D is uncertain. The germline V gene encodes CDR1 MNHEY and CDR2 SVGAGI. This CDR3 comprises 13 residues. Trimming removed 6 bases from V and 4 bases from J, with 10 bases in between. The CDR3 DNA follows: TGTGCCAGCAGCGAGCAGCAGGGAAACACCATATATTTT. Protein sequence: CASSEQQGNTIYF.

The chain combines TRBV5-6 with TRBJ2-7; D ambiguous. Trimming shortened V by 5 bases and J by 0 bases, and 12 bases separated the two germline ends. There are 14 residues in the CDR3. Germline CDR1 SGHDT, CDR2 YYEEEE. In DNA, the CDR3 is TGTGCCAGCAGTTACGGCAGGAGCTCCTACGAGCAGTACTTC. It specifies CASSYGRSSYEQYF.

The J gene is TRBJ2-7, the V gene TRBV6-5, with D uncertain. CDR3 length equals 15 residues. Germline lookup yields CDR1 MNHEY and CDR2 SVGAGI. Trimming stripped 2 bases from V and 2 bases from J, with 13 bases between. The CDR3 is CASSYEDGYPYEQYF. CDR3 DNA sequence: TGTGCCAGCAGTTACGAAGACGGATACCCCTACGAGCAGTACTTC.

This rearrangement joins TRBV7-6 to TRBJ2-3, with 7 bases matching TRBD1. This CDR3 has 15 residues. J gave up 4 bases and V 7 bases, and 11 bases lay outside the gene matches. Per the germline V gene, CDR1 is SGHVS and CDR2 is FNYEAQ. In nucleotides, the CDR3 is TGTGCCAGCAAAAGGGGGCTAGCTAGGGCAGATACGCAGTATTTT. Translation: CASKRGLARADTQYF.

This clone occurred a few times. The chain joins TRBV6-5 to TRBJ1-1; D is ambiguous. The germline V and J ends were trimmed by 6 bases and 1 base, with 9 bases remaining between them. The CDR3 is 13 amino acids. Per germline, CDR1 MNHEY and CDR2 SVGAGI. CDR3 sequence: CASRAPENTEAFF. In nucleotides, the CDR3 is TGTGCCAGCAGGGCTCCGGAGAACACTGAAGCTTTCTTT.

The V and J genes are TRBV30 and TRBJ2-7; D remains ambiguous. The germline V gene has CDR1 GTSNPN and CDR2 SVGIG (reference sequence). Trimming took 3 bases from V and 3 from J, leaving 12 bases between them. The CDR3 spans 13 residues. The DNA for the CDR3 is TGTGCCTGGAGCCATCAGCCTCACTACGAGCAGTACTTC. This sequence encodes CAWSHQPHYEQYF.

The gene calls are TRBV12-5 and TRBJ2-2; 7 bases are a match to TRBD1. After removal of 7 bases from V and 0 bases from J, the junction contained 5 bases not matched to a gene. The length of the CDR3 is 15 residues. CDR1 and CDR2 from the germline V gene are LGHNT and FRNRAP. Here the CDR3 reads CASALTGTNTGELFF. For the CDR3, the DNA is TGTGCTAGTGCCCTGACAGGGACGAACACCGGGGAGCTGTTTTTT.

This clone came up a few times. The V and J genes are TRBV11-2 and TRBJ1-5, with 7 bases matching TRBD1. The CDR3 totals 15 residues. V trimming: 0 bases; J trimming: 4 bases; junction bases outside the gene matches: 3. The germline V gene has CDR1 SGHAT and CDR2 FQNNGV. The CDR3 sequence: CASSLDGTANQPQHF. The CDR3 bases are TGTGCCAGCAGCTTAGATGGGACAGCTAATCAGCCCCAGCATTTT.

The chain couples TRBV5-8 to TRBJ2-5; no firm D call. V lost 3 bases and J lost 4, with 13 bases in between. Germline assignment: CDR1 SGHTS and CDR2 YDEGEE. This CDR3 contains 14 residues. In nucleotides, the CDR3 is TGTGCCAGCAGCTCCCCGATGGCCGGAGAGACCCAGTACTTC. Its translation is CASSSPMAGETQYF.

CDR3 nucleotide sequence: TGTGCCAGCAGCAAAGAATGGGCGCGGTGCGCCGAGTGCACAGATACGCAGTATTTT. Amino acid sequence: CASSKEWARCAECTDTQYF. The chain couples TRBV21-1 to TRBJ2-3. TRBV21-1 is given as a pseudogene. This CDR3 has 19 amino acids.

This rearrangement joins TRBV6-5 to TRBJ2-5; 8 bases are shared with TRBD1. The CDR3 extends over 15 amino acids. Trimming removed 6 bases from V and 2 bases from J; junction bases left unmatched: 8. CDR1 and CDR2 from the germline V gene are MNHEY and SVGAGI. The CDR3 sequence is CASRDDRGLQETQYF. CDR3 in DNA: TGTGCCAGCAGAGACGACAGGGGCTTACAAGAGACCCAGTACTTC.

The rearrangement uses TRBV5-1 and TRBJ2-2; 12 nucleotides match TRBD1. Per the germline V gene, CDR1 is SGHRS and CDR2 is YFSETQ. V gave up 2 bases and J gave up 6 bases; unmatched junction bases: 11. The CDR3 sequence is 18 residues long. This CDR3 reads CASSFLLLGQGAAGELFF. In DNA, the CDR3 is TGCGCCAGCAGCTTTCTCCTGTTGGGACAGGGGGCCGCCGGGGAGCTGTTTTTT.

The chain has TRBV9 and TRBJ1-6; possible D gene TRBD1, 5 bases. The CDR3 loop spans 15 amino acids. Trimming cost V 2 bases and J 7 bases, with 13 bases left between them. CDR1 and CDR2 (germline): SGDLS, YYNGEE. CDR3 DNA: TGTGCCAGCAGCGTTCTCCCGGGGCTAAATTCACCCCTCCACTTT. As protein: CASSVLPGLNSPLHF.

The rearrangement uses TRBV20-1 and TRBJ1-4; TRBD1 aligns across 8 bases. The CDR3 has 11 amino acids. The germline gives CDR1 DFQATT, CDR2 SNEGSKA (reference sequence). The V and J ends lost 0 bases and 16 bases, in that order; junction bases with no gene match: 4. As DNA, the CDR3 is TGCAGTGCTAGAGATGGCAGGGGGCAGTTTTTT. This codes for CSARDGRGQFF.

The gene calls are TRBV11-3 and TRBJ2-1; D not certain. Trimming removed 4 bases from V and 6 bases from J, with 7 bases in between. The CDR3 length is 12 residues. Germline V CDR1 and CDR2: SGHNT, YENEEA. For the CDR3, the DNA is TGTGCCAGCAGCTCGAACGTCAATGAGCAGTTCTTC. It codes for CASSSNVNEQFF. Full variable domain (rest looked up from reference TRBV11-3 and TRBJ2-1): EAGVVQSPRYKIIEKKQPVAFWCNPISGHNTLYWYLQNLGQGPELLIRYENEEAVDDSQLPKDRFSAERLKGVDSTLKIQPAELGDSAVYLCASSSNVNEQFFGPGTRLTVL.

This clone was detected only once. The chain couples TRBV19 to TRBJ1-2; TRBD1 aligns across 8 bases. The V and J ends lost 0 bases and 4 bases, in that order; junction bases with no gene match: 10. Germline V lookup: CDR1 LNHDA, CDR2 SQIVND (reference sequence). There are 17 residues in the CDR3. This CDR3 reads CASSIDQDRELLYGYTF. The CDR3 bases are TGTGCCAGTAGTATAGACCAGGACAGGGAATTACTCTATGGCTACACCTTC.